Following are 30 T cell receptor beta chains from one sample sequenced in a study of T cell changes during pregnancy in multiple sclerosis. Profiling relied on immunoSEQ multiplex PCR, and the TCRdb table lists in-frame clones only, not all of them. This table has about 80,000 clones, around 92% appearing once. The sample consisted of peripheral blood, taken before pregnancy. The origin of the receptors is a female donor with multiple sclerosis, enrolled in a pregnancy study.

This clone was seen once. CDR3 DNA: TGCGCCAGCAGCCAAGTAATGCGGCAGGGAAATCAGCCCCAGCATTTT. Amino acid sequence: CASSQVMRQGNQPQHF. J is TRBJ1-5 and V is TRBV4-1; D is possibly TRBD1 (5 bases). Germline V gene data show CDR1 as MGHRA and CDR2 as YSYEKL. The CDR3 sequence is 16 residues long. V was clipped by 1 base and J by 4 bases, with 14 bases between them.

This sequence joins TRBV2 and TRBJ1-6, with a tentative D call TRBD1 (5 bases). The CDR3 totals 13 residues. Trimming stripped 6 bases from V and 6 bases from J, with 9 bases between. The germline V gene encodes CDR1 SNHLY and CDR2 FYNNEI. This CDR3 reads CASRQAPNSPLHF. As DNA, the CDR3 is TGTGCCAGCAGACAGGCGCCTAATTCACCCCTCCACTTT. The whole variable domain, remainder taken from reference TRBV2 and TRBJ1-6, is EPEVTQTPSHQVTQMGQEVILRCVPISNHLYFYWYRQILGQKVEFLVSFYNNEISEKSEIFDDQFSVERPDGSNFTLKIRSTKLEDSAMYFCASRQAPNSPLHFGNGTRLTVT.

CDR3 loop: CASTFDSEQYF. The CDR3 DNA follows: TGTGCCAGCACTTTCGACTCCGAGCAGTACTTC. The chain employs TRBV6-1 and TRBJ2-7; D remains unclear. Germline V gene lookup returns CDR1 MNHNS and CDR2 SASEGT. The CDR3 is made up of 11 amino acids. V lost 7 bases, J lost 6 bases, and 10 bases lay in between.

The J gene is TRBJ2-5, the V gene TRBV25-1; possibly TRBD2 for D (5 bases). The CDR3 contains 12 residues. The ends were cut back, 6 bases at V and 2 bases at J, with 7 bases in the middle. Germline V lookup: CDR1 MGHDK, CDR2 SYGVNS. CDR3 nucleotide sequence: TGTGCCAGCAGGGGCGGGCAAGAGACCCAGTACTTC. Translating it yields CASRGGQETQYF.

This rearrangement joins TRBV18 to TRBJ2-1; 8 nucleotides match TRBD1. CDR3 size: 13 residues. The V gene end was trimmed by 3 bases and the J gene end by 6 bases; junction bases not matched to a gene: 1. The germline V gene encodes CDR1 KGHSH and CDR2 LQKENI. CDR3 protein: CASSPTGGNEQFF. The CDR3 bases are TGTGCCAGCTCACCCACAGGGGGCAATGAGCAGTTCTTC.

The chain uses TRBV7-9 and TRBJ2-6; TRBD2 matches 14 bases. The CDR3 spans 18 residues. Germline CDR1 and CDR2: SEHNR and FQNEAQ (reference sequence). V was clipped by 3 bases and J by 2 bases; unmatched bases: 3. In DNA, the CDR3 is TGTGCCAGCAGCTTTGGACTAGCGGGGGGTGCTGGGGCCAACGTCCTGACTTTC. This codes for CASSFGLAGGAGANVLTF.

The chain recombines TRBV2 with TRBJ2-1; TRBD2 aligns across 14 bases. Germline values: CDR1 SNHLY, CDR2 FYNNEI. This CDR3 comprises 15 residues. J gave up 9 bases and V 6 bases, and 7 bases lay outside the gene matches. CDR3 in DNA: TGTGCCAGCAGCCAGACTAGCGGGGGGGCGGGTGAGCAGTTCTTC. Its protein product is CASSQTSGGAGEQFF. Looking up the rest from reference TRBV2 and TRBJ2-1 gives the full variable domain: EPEVTQTPSHQVTQMGQEVILRCVPISNHLYFYWYRQILGQKVEFLVSFYNNEISEKSEIFDDQFSVERPDGSNFTLKIRSTKLEDSAMYFCASSQTSGGAGEQFFGPGTRLTVL.

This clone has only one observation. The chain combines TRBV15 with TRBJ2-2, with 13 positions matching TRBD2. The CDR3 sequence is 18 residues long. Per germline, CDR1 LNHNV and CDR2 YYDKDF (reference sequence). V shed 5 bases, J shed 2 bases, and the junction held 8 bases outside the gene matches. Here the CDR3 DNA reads TGTGCCACCAGCCCGCGGACTAGCGGGGGATACAACACCGGGGAGCTGTTTTTT. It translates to CATSPRTSGGYNTGELFF.

The CDR3 region is CASSTDTNIGNTEAFF. For the CDR3, the DNA is TGTGCCAGTAGTACTGACACCAACATAGGGAACACTGAAGCTTTCTTT. The gene calls are TRBV19 and TRBJ1-1; D gene uncertain. There are 16 residues in the CDR3. Between the trimmed V and J ends, which lost 4 bases and 1 base, there was a span of 16 bases. CDR1 LNHDA and CDR2 SQIVND come from the germline V gene (reference sequence).

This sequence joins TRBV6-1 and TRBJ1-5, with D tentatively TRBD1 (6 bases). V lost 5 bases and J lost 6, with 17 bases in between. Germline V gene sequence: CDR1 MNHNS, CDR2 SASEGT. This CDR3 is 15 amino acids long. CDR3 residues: CASSFRDTDGQPQHF. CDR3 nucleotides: TGTGCCAGCAGTTTCCGGGACACCGACGGTCAGCCCCAGCATTTT.

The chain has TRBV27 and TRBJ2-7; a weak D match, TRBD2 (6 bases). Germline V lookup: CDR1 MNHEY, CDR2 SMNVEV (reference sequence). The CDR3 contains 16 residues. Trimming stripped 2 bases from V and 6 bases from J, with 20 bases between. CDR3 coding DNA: TGTGCCAGCAGTTTAACCCAAGGTGGAGGGGTGGGCGAGCAGTACTTC. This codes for CASSLTQGGGVGEQYF.

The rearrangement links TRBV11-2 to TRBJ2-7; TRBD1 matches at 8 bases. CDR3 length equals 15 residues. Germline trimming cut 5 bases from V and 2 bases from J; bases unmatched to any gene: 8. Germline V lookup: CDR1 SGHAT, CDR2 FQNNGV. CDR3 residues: CASSLDDRGTYEQYF. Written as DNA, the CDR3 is TGTGCCAGCAGCCTCGATGACAGGGGTACCTACGAGCAGTACTTC.

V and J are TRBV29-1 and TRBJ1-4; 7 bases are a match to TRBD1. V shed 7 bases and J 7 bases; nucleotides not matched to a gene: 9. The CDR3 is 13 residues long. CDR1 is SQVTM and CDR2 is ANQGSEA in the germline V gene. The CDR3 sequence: CSATTGLREKLFF. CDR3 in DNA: TGCAGCGCCACGACAGGGTTGCGTGAAAAACTGTTTTTT.

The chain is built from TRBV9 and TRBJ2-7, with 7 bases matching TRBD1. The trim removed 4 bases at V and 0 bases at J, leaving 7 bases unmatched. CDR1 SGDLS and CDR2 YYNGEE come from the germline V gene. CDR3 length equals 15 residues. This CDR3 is CASSRQGSSSYEQYF. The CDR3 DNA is TGTGCCAGCAGCCGACAGGGTTCGAGCTCCTACGAGCAGTACTTC.

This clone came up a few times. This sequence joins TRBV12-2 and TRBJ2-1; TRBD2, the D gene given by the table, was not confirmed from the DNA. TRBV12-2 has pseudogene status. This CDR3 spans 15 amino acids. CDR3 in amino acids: CASRPRTSAHNEQFF. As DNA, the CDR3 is TGTGCAAGTCGCCCACGGACTAGCGCCCACAATGAGCAGTTCTTC.

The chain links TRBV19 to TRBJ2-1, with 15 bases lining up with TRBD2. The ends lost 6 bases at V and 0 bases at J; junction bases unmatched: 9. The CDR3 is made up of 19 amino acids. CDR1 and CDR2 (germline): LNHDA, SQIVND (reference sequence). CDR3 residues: CASRGLAGGHISSYNEQFF. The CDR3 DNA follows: TGTGCCAGTAGGGGACTAGCGGGGGGCCACATAAGCTCCTACAATGAGCAGTTCTTC.

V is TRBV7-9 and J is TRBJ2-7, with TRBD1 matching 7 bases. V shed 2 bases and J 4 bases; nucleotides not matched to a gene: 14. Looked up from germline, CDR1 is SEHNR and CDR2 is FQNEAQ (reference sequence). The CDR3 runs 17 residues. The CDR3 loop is CASSLSHDREVAYEQYF. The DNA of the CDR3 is TGTGCCAGCAGCTTATCCCATGACAGGGAAGTCGCTTACGAGCAGTACTTC.

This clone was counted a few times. The chain's CDR3 is CASTPTGGDSPLHF. For the CDR3, the DNA is TGTGCCAGCACCCCGACAGGGGGGGATTCACCCCTCCACTTT. The chain has TRBV11-2 and TRBJ1-6; TRBD1 aligns across 9 bases. Germline trimming cut 7 bases from V and 8 bases from J; bases unmatched to any gene: 6. The CDR3 has 14 amino acids. Looked up from germline, CDR1 is SGHAT and CDR2 is FQNNGV.

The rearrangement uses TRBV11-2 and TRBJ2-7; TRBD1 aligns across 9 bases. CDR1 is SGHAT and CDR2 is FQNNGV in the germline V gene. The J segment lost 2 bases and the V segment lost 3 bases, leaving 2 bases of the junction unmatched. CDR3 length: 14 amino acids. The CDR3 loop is CASSFGQGTYEQYF. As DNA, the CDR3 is TGTGCCAGCAGCTTCGGACAGGGGACCTACGAGCAGTACTTC.

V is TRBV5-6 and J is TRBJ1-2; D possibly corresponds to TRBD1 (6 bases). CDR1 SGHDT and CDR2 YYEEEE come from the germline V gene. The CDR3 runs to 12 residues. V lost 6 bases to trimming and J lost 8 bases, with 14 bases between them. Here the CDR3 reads CASNLGARGYTF. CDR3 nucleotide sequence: TGTGCCAGCAACCTGGGGGCGCGGGGCTACACCTTC.

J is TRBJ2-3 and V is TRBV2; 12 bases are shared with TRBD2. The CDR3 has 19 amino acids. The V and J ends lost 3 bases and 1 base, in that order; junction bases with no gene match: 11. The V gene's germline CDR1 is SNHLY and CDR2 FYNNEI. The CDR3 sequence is CASSESPASGGAGTDTQYF. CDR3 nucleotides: TGTGCCAGCAGTGAGAGCCCGGCTAGCGGGGGGGCAGGCACAGATACGCAGTATTTT.

This chain's CDR3 is CASSRQGYGYTF. Here the CDR3 DNA reads TGCGCCAGCAGCCGGCAGGGGTATGGCTACACCTTC. The chain is built from TRBV4-1 and TRBJ1-2; possibly TRBD1 for D (6 bases). V lost 4 bases, J lost 5 bases, and 8 bases lay in between. Germline values: CDR1 MGHRA, CDR2 YSYEKL. There are 12 residues in the CDR3.

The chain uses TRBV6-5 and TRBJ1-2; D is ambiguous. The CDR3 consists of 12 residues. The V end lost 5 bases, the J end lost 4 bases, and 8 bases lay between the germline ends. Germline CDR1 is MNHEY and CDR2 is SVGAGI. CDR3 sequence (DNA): TGTGCCAGCAGTCGCGGTTTCTATGGCTACACCTTC. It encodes CASSRGFYGYTF.

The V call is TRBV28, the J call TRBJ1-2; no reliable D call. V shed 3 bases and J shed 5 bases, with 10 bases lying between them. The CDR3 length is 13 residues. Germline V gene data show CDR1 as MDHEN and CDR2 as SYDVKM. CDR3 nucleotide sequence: TGTGCCAGCAGTTTGATTCCAGTATATGGCTACACCTTC. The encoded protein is CASSLIPVYGYTF.

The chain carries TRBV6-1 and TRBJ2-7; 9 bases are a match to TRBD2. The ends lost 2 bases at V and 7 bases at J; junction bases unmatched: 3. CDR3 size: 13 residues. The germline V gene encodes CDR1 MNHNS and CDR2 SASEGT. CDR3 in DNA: TGTGCCAGCAGTGAAACGAGCGGGGGGGAGCAGTACTTC. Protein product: CASSETSGGEQYF.

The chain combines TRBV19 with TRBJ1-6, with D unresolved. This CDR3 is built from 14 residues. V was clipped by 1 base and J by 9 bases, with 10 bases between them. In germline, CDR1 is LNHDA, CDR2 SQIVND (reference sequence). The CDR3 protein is CASSIATATSPLHF. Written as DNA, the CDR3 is TGTGCCAGTAGTATAGCTACAGCTACTTCACCCCTCCACTTT.

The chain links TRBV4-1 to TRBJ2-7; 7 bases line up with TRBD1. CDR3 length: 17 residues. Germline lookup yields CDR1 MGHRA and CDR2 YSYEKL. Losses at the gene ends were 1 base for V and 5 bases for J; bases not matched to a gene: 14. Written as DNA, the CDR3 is TGCGCCAGCAGCCAAGCGCCCAGGACAGGCCTTCCTAACGAGCAGTACTTC. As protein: CASSQAPRTGLPNEQYF.

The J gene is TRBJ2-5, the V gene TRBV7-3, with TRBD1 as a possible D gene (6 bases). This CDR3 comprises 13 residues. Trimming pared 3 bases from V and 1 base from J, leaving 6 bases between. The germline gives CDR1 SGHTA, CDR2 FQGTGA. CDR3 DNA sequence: TGTGCCAGCAGCTTGGGGGCCCAAGAGACCCAGTACTTC. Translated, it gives CASSLGAQETQYF.

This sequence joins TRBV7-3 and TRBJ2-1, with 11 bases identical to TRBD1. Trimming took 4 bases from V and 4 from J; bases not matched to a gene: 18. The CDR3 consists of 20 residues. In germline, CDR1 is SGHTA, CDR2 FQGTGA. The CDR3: CASSSWGQGVRPGAYNEQFF. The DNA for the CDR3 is TGTGCCAGCAGCTCATGGGGACAGGGGGTCCGCCCTGGGGCATACAATGAGCAGTTCTTC.

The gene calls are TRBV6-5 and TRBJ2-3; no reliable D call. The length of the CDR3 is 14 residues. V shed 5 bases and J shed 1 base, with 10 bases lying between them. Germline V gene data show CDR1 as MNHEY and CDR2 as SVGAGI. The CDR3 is CASSVQFGTDTQYF. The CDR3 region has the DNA TGTGCCAGCAGTGTGCAGTTCGGCACAGATACGCAGTATTTT.